One sample yielded the 29 T cell receptor beta chains listed below, sequenced in a study of T cell responses to AZD1222 COVID-19 vaccine. The repertoire was sequenced with immunoSEQ multiplex PCR; TCRdb's copy has only in-frame clones and lacks some. The table lists roughly 110,000 clones, about 93% of them singletons. Sequenced material: peripheral blood, taken 28 days after the second AZD1222 dose. The receptor set was obtained from an adult who received the AZD1222 COVID-19 vaccine.

This clone has more than one count but fewer than ten. The rearrangement uses TRBV6-4 and TRBJ2-2, with TRBD1 matching over 7 bases. The CDR3 contains 15 residues. CDR1 MRHNA and CDR2 SNTAGT come from the germline V gene. The junction had 6 bases not matched to a gene; V was cut back by 3 bases and J by 5 bases. Here the CDR3 reads CASSENTGETGELFF. Written as DNA, the CDR3 is TGTGCCAGCAGTGAAAATACAGGGGAAACCGGGGAGCTGTTTTTT.

The chain couples TRBV7-7 to TRBJ1-3, with 8 bases aligning to TRBD1. CDR1 and CDR2 from the germline V gene are SSHAT and FNYEAQ (reference sequence). V was pared by 1 base and J by 4 bases, with 3 bases of the junction left unmatched. The CDR3 consists of 15 residues. The CDR3 loop reads CASSLDTGGGNTIYF. The CDR3 DNA reads as TGTGCCAGCAGCTTAGACACAGGGGGAGGAAACACCATATATTTT.

This chain links TRBV30 with TRBJ1-1; D call uncertain. Trimming shortened V by 2 bases and J by 3 bases, and 7 bases separated the two germline ends. Germline assignment: CDR1 GTSNPN and CDR2 SVGIG (reference sequence). The length of the CDR3 is 12 residues. The CDR3: CAWSPPHTEAFF. CDR3 DNA sequence: TGTGCCTGGAGTCCCCCCCACACTGAAGCTTTCTTT.

The chain employs TRBV13 and TRBJ2-2; 10 bases match TRBD2. The trim removed 5 bases at V and 4 bases at J, leaving 4 bases unmatched. The CDR3 loop spans 15 amino acids. Germline V gene lookup returns CDR1 PRHDT and CDR2 FYEKMQ (reference sequence). The CDR3 sequence: CASSATSGATGELFF. CDR3 coding DNA: TGTGCCAGCAGCGCCACTAGCGGGGCCACCGGGGAGCTGTTTTTT.

The genes are TRBV30 and TRBJ2-1, with TRBD2 matching over 9 bases. The CDR3 is 16 amino acids. Germline lookup yields CDR1 GTSNPN and CDR2 SVGIG (reference sequence). V gave up 0 bases and J gave up 4 bases; unmatched junction bases: 7. The CDR3 sequence is CAWSVATSGAYNEQFF. The CDR3 coding sequence is TGTGCCTGGAGTGTCGCGACTAGCGGAGCTTACAATGAGCAGTTCTTC.

This sequence joins TRBV7-9 and TRBJ1-3; no clear D. The CDR3 totals 15 residues. Germline V gene lookup returns CDR1 SEHNR and CDR2 FQNEAQ (reference sequence). Trimming stripped 2 bases from V and 1 base from J, with 9 bases between. The CDR3: CASSLFGVSGNTIYF. The CDR3, as DNA: TGTGCCAGCAGCTTATTTGGGGTATCTGGAAACACCATATATTTT.

The chain is built from TRBV2 and TRBJ2-7; D call uncertain. The CDR3 is 12 amino acids. The V gene lost 2 bases and the J gene lost 2 bases, with 4 bases spanning the gap. Per the germline V gene, CDR1 is SNHLY and CDR2 is FYNNEI. CDR3 sequence (DNA): TGTGCCAGCAGTGAAATCCCCTACGAGCAGTACTTC. Encoded protein: CASSEIPYEQYF. Full variable domain (rest looked up from reference TRBV2 and TRBJ2-7): EPEVTQTPSHQVTQMGQEVILRCVPISNHLYFYWYRQILGQKVEFLVSFYNNEISEKSEIFDDQFSVERPDGSNFTLKIRSTKLEDSAMYFCASSEIPYEQYFGPGTRLTVT.

The count of this clone is one. This chain connects TRBV29-1 to TRBJ2-2, with D possibly TRBD1 on 6 matching bases. V dropped 6 bases and J dropped 1 base, with 9 bases sitting between them. Germline V gives CDR1 SQVTM, CDR2 ANQGSEA. CDR3 length: 13 amino acids. The CDR3 spells CSVEGQNTGELFF. The CDR3, as DNA: TGCAGCGTCGAGGGACAGAACACCGGGGAGCTGTTTTTT.

The J gene is TRBJ1-5, the V gene TRBV2; no firm D call. This CDR3 has 14 amino acids. CDR1 and CDR2 (germline): SNHLY, FYNNEI. The V gene lost 5 bases and the J gene lost 1 base, with 9 bases spanning the gap. The CDR3 nucleotides are TGTGCCAGCAGTAGTCGGGGAAGCAATCAGCCCCAGCATTTT. Translating it yields CASSSRGSNQPQHF.

The gene calls are TRBV7-8 and TRBJ1-2; D possibly corresponds to TRBD1 (5 bases). Deletions cut 5 bases from V and 3 bases from J, with 10 bases between. The CDR3 is 13 residues long. Germline CDR1 reads SGHVS; CDR2 reads FQNEAQ. CDR3 nucleotides: TGTGCCAGCAGCCGGGACGGGGACTATGGCTACACCTTC. Amino acids: CASSRDGDYGYTF.

The chain links TRBV30 to TRBJ1-5, with D possibly matching TRBD1 (5 bases). Looked up from germline, CDR1 is GTSNPN and CDR2 is SVGIG (reference sequence). The CDR3 has 13 amino acids. Trimming shortened V by 3 bases and J by 3 bases, and 9 bases separated the two germline ends. DNA of the CDR3: TGTGCCTGGAGGGCAGGGCCCAATCAGCCCCAGCATTTT. Translation gives CAWRAGPNQPQHF.

The V call is TRBV30, the J call TRBJ1-5, with 9 bases fitting TRBD1. Germline V gene lookup returns CDR1 GTSNPN and CDR2 SVGIG (reference sequence). V dropped 2 bases and J dropped 4; count of bases not matched to a gene: 3. The CDR3 is made up of 14 amino acids. The CDR3 DNA reads TGTGCCTGGAGTACCGGGACAGGGAATCAGCCCCAGCATTTT. Its protein is CAWSTGTGNQPQHF.

The J gene is TRBJ1-6, the V gene TRBV4-3, with D unclear. CDR1 and CDR2 (germline): LGHNA, YSLEER. The germline V and J ends were trimmed by 8 bases and 5 bases, with 16 bases remaining between them. The CDR3 spans 15 residues. CDR3 in amino acids: CASRVWVSDNSPLHF. The CDR3 DNA reads TGCGCCAGCCGGGTCTGGGTATCCGATAATTCACCCCTCCACTTT.

With respect to this clone: Relative to the germline gene, one junction end is altered; a read error may explain this. This chain links TRBV20-1 with TRBJ2-3, with D perhaps TRBD1 (5 bases). Germline CDR1 reads DFQATT; CDR2 reads SNEGSKA (reference sequence). The CDR3 is 11 residues long. The CDR3 DNA is TGTCTGGGGCATACCACAGATACGCAGTATTTT. Translation gives CLGHTTDTQYF.

V is TRBV10-3 and J is TRBJ1-6, with D tentatively TRBD1 (5 bases). V lost 6 bases and J lost 5, with 8 bases in between. CDR3 length equals 13 residues. The V gene's germline CDR1 is ENHRY and CDR2 SYGVKD. CDR3 bases: TGTGCCATCAGCCAGGGTGATAATTCACCCCTCCACTTT. Encoded protein: CAISQGDNSPLHF.

The chain carries TRBV10-3 and TRBJ2-1; D is undetermined. The V end lost 2 bases, the J end lost 8 bases, and 19 bases lay between the germline ends. Germline V gene data show CDR1 as ENHRY and CDR2 as SYGVKD. The CDR3 runs 16 residues. CDR3 DNA sequence: TGTGCCATCAGTGAGCAGGAGACTGGTGAACTCGATGAGCAGTTCTTC. Its translation is CAISEQETGELDEQFF.

The chain links TRBV9 to TRBJ1-1; D is unresolved. Germline values: CDR1 SGDLS, CDR2 YYNGEE. Trimming took off 0 bases at V and 7 bases at J, with 13 bases between the two ends. The CDR3 length is 14 residues. In DNA form, the CDR3 reads TGTGCCAGCAGCGTAGTTCAGTCGGGTGGTGAAGCTTTCTTT. Residues: CASSVVQSGGEAFF.

The chain combines TRBV28 with TRBJ1-2; D is perhaps TRBD1 (6 bases). Germline-derived CDR1 and CDR2 are MDHEN and SYDVKM. The CDR3 runs 11 residues. Between the trimmed V and J ends, which lost 11 bases and 6 bases, there was a span of 13 bases. The CDR3 coding sequence is TGTGCCCTAGGGGGGGACAATGGCTACACCTTC. Translation gives CALGGDNGYTF.

The gene calls are TRBV15 and TRBJ2-6; no definite D call. The CDR3 extends over 15 amino acids. Per germline, CDR1 LNHNV and CDR2 YYDKDF (reference sequence). V lost 1 base and J 0 bases, leaving 4 bases between the germline ends. CDR3 in amino acids: CATSRVSSGANVLTF. The CDR3 nucleotides are TGTGCCACCAGCAGAGTAAGCTCTGGGGCCAACGTCCTGACTTTC.

This chain uses TRBV7-2 with TRBJ2-3; D may be TRBD2 (5 bases). Germline V gives CDR1 SGHTA, CDR2 FQGNSA. The V end was cut by 5 bases, the J end by 2 bases, with 14 bases between. The CDR3 loop spans 15 amino acids. The CDR3: CASSVENSATDTQYF. CDR3 DNA: TGTGCCAGCAGCGTGGAGAATAGCGCCACAGATACGCAGTATTTT.

The chain combines TRBV7-2 with TRBJ2-3; 11 bases match TRBD2. Germline V gene lookup returns CDR1 SGHTA and CDR2 FQGNSA. Trimming at V came to 6 bases and at J to 2 bases, leaving 7 bases not matched to a gene. CDR3 length equals 16 residues. CDR3 sequence: CASSPGLAVSTDTQYF. Written as DNA, the CDR3 is TGTGCCAGCAGTCCGGGACTAGCGGTTTCCACAGATACGCAGTATTTT. The variable domain in full, with the rest retrieved from reference TRBV7-2 and TRBJ2-3, is GAGVSQSPSNKVTEKGKDVELRCDPISGHTALYWYRQSLGQGLEFLIYFQGNSAPDKSGLPSDRFSAERTGGSVSTLTIQRTQQEDSAVYLCASSPGLAVSTDTQYFGPGTRLTVL.

The rearrangement joins TRBV5-1 to TRBJ1-2; 7 bases map to TRBD1. CDR1 and CDR2 from the germline V gene are SGHRS and YFSETQ. This CDR3 has 14 amino acids. J gave up 4 bases and V 0 bases, and 3 bases lay outside the gene matches. DNA of the CDR3: TGCGCCAGCAGCTTGGAGGGACAGATCTATGGCTACACCTTC. This encodes CASSLEGQIYGYTF.

The sample holds one count of this clone. The chain combines TRBV5-1 with TRBJ1-4; 10 positions match TRBD1. From germline, CDR1 is SGHRS and CDR2 YFSETQ. After removal of 0 bases from V and 8 bases from J, the junction contained 4 bases not matched to a gene. The length of the CDR3 is 15 residues. Here the CDR3 reads CASSLEGTGEEKLFF. The CDR3 region has the DNA TGCGCCAGCAGCTTGGAGGGGACAGGGGAAGAAAAACTGTTTTTT.

The rearrangement joins TRBV20-1 to TRBJ2-1; D remains ambiguous. Per germline, CDR1 DFQATT and CDR2 SNEGSKA (reference sequence). This CDR3 is 13 amino acids long. The germline V and J ends were trimmed by 3 bases and 7 bases, with 13 bases remaining between them. For the CDR3, the DNA is TGCAGTGCTAGTAACGGATTGGAGAATGAGCAGTTCTTC. Protein sequence: CSASNGLENEQFF.

This sequence joins TRBV18 and TRBJ2-1, with D maybe TRBD2 (5 bases). The CDR3 covers 14 residues. V gave up 2 bases and J gave up 7 bases, with 12 bases separating them. Germline V lookup: CDR1 KGHSH, CDR2 LQKENI. The CDR3 DNA reads as TGTGCCAGCTCACCAAGAGGAGCGGAGAATGAGCAGTTCTTC. Its translation: CASSPRGAENEQFF.

The chain uses TRBV19 and TRBJ1-6; TRBD1 aligns across 9 bases. The germline V gene encodes CDR1 LNHDA and CDR2 SQIVND (reference sequence). Trimming at V came to 7 bases and at J to 0 bases, leaving 10 bases not matched to a gene. This CDR3 comprises 18 residues. The CDR3 DNA follows: TGTGCCAGTACCCAAGGACAGGGGTTGAGCTCCTATAATTCACCCCTCCACTTT. This gives the protein CASTQGQGLSSYNSPLHF.

This clone has a single count. This sequence joins TRBV20-1 and TRBJ2-7, with a weak D call TRBD1 (6 bases). Trimming removed 3 bases from V and 3 bases from J, with 9 bases in between. CDR3 length: 12 amino acids. CDR1 DFQATT and CDR2 SNEGSKA come from the germline V gene (reference sequence). CDR3: CSASRQVYEQYF. As DNA, the CDR3 is TGCAGTGCTAGTAGACAGGTCTACGAGCAGTACTTC.

The chain couples TRBV13 to TRBJ2-6; D not certain. The germline V and J ends were trimmed by 0 bases and 2 bases, with 8 bases remaining between them. CDR3 length: 16 residues. Germline V lookup: CDR1 PRHDT, CDR2 FYEKMQ (reference sequence). CDR3 region: CASSLGWDTGANVLTF. The DNA of the CDR3 is TGTGCCAGCAGCTTAGGTTGGGATACTGGGGCCAACGTCCTGACTTTC.

The chain recombines TRBV20-1 with TRBJ1-2, with D possibly TRBD1 on 5 matching bases. CDR3 size: 11 residues. CDR1 is DFQATT, CDR2 SNEGSKA, per germline (reference sequence). V lost 1 base, J lost 7 bases, and 7 bases lay in between. CDR3 nucleotide sequence: TGCAGTGCTAGAGTCGGGGGTGGCTACACCTTC. Protein: CSARVGGGYTF.